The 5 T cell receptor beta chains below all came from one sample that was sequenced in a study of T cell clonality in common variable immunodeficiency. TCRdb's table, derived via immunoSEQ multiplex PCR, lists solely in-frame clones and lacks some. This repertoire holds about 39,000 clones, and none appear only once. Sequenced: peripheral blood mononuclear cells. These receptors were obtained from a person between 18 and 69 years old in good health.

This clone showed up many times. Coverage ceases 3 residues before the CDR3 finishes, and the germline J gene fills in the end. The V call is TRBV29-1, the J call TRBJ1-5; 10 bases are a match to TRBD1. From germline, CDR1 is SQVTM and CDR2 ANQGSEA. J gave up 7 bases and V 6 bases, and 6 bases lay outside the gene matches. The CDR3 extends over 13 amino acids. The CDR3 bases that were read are TGCAGCGTCCGACAGGGGGCAAACCAGCCC. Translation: CSVRQGANQP. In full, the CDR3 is CSVRQGANQPQHF.

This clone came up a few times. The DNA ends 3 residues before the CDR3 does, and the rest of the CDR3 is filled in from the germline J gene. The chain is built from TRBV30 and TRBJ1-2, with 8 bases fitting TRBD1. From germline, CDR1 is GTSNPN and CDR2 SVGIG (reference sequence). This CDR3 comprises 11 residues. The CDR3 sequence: CALTGVNDYTF. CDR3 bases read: TGTGCCTTGACAGGGGTCAACGAC.

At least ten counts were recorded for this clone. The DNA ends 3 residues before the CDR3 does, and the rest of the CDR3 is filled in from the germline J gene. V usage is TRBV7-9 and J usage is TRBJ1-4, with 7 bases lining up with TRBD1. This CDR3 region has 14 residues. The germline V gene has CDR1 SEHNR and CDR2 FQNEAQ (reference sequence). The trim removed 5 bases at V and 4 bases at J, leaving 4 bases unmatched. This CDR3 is CASSRQGLNEKLFF. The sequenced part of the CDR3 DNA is TGTGCCAGCAGCCGACAGGGCCTTAATGAAAAA.

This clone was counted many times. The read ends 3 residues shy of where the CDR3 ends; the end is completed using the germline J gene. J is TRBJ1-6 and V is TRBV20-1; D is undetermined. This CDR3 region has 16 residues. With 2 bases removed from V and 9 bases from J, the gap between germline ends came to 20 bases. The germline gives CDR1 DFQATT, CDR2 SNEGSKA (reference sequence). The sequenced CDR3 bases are TGCAGTGCTAGACCCCACGACCGGAGAAAGGGTTCACCC. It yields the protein CSARPHDRRKGSP. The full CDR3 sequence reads CSARPHDRRKGSPLHF.

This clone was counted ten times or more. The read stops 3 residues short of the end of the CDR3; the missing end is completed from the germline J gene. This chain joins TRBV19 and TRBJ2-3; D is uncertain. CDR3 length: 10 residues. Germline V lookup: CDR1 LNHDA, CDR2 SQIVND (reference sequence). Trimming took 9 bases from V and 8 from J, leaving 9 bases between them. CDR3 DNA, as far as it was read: TGTGCCAGGGCCCGGGTTACG. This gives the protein CARARVT. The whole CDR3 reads CARARVTQYF.